A selection of T cell receptor beta chains follows, all from one sample in a study of blood T cell repertoires in COVID-19. Sequencing used immunoSEQ multiplex PCR; TCRdb keeps in-frame clones, though not all of them. The profile shows about 120,000 clones, roughly 80% of them singletons. The source material was peripheral blood. The receptors were gathered from a man between 45 and 60 years old with acute or convalescent COVID-19. CDR3s include the opening cysteine and the closing phenylalanine or tryptophan. D genes are given only for firm matches. Size is stated for part of the rows, as once, few or many counts, or as a class when the clone is expanded.

TRBV6-5	TRBJ1-2	NA	NA	CASTADSSDYGYTF	TGTGCCAGCACCGCGGACAGTTCAGACTATGGCTACACCTTC
TRBV10-3	TRBJ1-5	NA	NA	CAISDNGRVGQPQHF	TGTGCCATCAGTGATAACGGGAGGGTGGGCCAGCCCCAGCATTTT
TRBV9	TRBJ2-3	NA	NA	CASSVQGPTDTQYF	TGTGCCAGCAGCGTACAGGGGCCCACAGATACGCAGTATTTT
TRBV7-9	TRBJ2-7	NA	NA	CASSLGRSSYEQYF	TGTGCCAGCAGCTTAGGACGGAGCTCCTACGAGCAGTACTTC
TRBV5-4	TRBJ1-2	NA	NA	CASSLGSGIWTNYGYTF	TGTGCCAGCAGCTTGGGGTCAGGAATTTGGACTAACTATGGCTACACCTTC
TRBV5-1	TRBJ1-2	NA	TRBD1	CASSLSRTGGAGYGYTF	TGCGCCAGCAGCTTGTCTAGGACAGGGGGCGCGGGCTATGGCTACACCTTC
TRBV7-3	TRBJ2-4	NA	TRBD1	CASSSGTGGFGKNIQYF	TGTGCCAGCAGCTCCGGGACAGGGGGATTCGGCAAAAACATTCAGTACTTC
TRBV7-3	TRBJ2-7	NA	TRBD1	CASSQITGGEQYF	TGTGCCAGCAGCCAAATAACAGGGGGCGAGCAGTACTTC
TRBV13	TRBJ2-3	NA	NA	CASRWESTDTQYF	TGTGCCAGCAGGTGGGAGAGCACAGATACGCAGTATTTT
TRBV5-6	TRBJ2-1	few	TRBD1	CASSLFGTGEREQFF	TGTGCCAGCAGCTTATTCGGGACAGGGGAACGGGAGCAGTTCTTC
TRBV11-2	TRBJ2-2	once	TRBD2	CASSPGLADRTGELFF	TGTGCCAGCAGCCCCGGACTAGCGGATAGGACCGGGGAGCTGTTTTTT
TRBV7-6	TRBJ2-2	few	NA	CASSFAGNTGELFF	TGTGCCAGCAGCTTCGCGGGAAACACCGGGGAGCTGTTTTTT
TRBV7-9	TRBJ1-5	NA	NA	CASSYLGQNQPQHF	TGTGCCAGCAGCTATCTCGGACAGAATCAGCCCCAGCATTTT
TRBV5-1	TRBJ2-2	once	TRBD2	CASSLVRGNGELFF	TGCGCCAGCAGCTTGGTGCGGGGGAACGGGGAGCTGTTTTTT
TRBV12-5	TRBJ2-1	NA	NA	CASGLVRGGEQFF	TGTGCTAGTGGTTTGGTACGAGGGGGTGAGCAGTTCTTC
TRBV27	TRBJ1-2	NA	TRBD1	CASSDRARRYGYTF	TGTGCCAGCAGTGACAGGGCCAGGCGATATGGCTACACCTTC
TRBV29-1	TRBJ1-2	NA	NA	CSVEEGGNYGYTF	TGCAGCGTTGAAGAGGGGGGTAACTATGGCTACACCTTC
TRBV5-6	TRBJ2-5	NA	TRBD1	CASSSQDREETQYF	TGTGCCAGCAGCTCCCAGGACAGGGAAGAGACCCAGTACTTC
TRBV10-3	TRBJ1-2	NA	NA	CAISESEMTGLSNYGYTF	TGTGCCATCAGTGAGTCCGAAATGACGGGACTATCAAACTATGGCTACACCTTC
TRBV24-1	TRBJ2-3	NA	TRBD2	CATSVGGADTQYF	TGTGCCACCAGTGTGGGGGGGGCAGATACGCAGTATTTT
TRBV19	TRBJ2-1	NA	TRBD2	CASSMLVRLAGYNEQFF	TGTGCCAGTAGTATGTTGGTTAGACTAGCGGGCTACAATGAGCAGTTCTTC
TRBV6-5	TRBJ1-1	NA	NA	CASRNSGRTEAFF	TGTGCCAGCAGAAACTCAGGGCGCACTGAAGCTTTCTTT
TRBV11-3	TRBJ2-7	NA	NA	CASPPYSYEQYF	TGTGCCAGCCCTCCTTACTCCTACGAGCAGTACTTC
TRBV27	TRBJ2-3	few	TRBD1	CASSLSPPRTGTGTDTQYF	TGTGCCAGCAGTTTATCTCCCCCCCGGACTGGGACAGGCACAGATACGCAGTATTTT